One and the same sample provided the 5 T cell receptor beta chains below, sequenced in a study of blood T cells in healthy people across ages. A J-beta primer mix and a sample-barcoded 5' primer were used in a second PCR of about 7 to 12 cycles. TCRdb re-derived calls from the 5' RACE reads in MiXCR, one entry per CDR3 protein. Here the sample spans about 1.1 million distinct CDR3 sequences, 35% to 45% being singletons. Specimen: blood. These receptors were collected from a man aged 18 to 29 in good health.

The rearrangement uses TRBV4-1 and TRBJ1-1; D uncertain. Germline V CDR1 and CDR2: MGHRA, YSYEKL. CDR3 length: 15 amino acids. Trimming took 1 base from V and 3 from J, leaving 12 bases between them. The CDR3 region is CASSQVPNGDTEAFF. CDR3 sequence (DNA): TGCGCCAGCAGCCAAGTTCCGAATGGTGACACTGAAGCTTTCTTT.

J is TRBJ2-7 and V is TRBV2; D gene ambiguous. Germline assignment: CDR1 SNHLY and CDR2 FYNNEI. V lost 4 bases, J lost 7 bases, and 8 bases lay in between. The CDR3 has 11 amino acids. The DNA of the CDR3 is TGTGCCAGCAGTGTAGACCCGGAGCAGTACTTC. It translates to CASSVDPEQYF. Supplemented by reference TRBV2 and TRBJ2-7, the full variable domain reads EPEVTQTPSHQVTQMGQEVILRCVPISNHLYFYWYRQILGQKVEFLVSFYNNEISEKSEIFDDQFSVERPDGSNFTLKIRSTKLEDSAMYFCASSVDPEQYFGPGTRLTVT.

The chain joins TRBV6-5 to TRBJ1-2; TRBD1 matches 7 bases. Germline V gene lookup returns CDR1 MNHEY and CDR2 SVGAGI. The CDR3 covers 14 residues. Germline trimming cut 4 bases from V and 5 bases from J; bases unmatched to any gene: 7. This chain's CDR3 is CASSSRAGGYGYTF. CDR3 nucleotide sequence: TGTGCCAGCAGTTCTCGGGCAGGGGGATATGGCTACACCTTC.

In nucleotides, the CDR3 is TGTGCCAGCAGTTCGGGACAGGGGTCAGATACGCAGTATTTT. It translates to CASSSGQGSDTQYF. The genes are TRBV12-3 or TRBV12-4 and TRBJ2-3, with 10 bases lining up with TRBD1. The trim removed 4 bases at V and 4 bases at J, leaving 2 bases unmatched. The CDR3 consists of 14 residues.

This clonotype was recorded only once. V and J are TRBV20-1 and TRBJ1-1, with no clear D. The CDR3 contains 15 residues. V shed 0 bases and J shed 1 base, with 12 bases lying between them. Germline-derived CDR1 and CDR2 are DFQATT and SNEGSKA (reference sequence). DNA for the CDR3: TGCAGTGCTAGAGATCTTGGGTGGGAGAACACTGAAGCTTTCTTT. Translation: CSARDLGWENTEAFF.